This entry concerns a single T cell receptor beta chain. Antigen unknown. These data come from a study of T-cell memory formation after mild COVID-19. Study-wide results and limits: Whether day 37 second-wave clones are SARS-CoV-2-specific was not confirmed. Mainly CM and EM harbored the contracting CD4+ clones; mainly EMRA harbored the CD8+ ones.

TCRdb processed the 5' RACE reads anew with MiXCR; each CDR3 protein has one entry. The sample lists about 390,000 distinct CDR3 sequences; 16% were seen once. Trimming removed 4 bases from V and 4 bases from J; junction bases left unmatched: 2. The CDR3 has 14 amino acids. Per the germline V gene, CDR1 is SGHRS and CDR2 is YFSETQ. Specimen: PBMCs or a T cell subset sorted from them (not recorded which). The receptor was derived from a man aged 18-30 years who had mild COVID-19 (a few samples of this study predate the infection). Cell type and time point are not known. The chain joins TRBV5-1 to TRBJ1-3, with TRBD1 matching over 10 bases. CDR3 in DNA: TGCGCCAGCAGCCTGGGACAGGGGGGAAACACCATATATTTT. This translates into CASSLGQGGNTIYF.